This TCR beta chain stems from a study of blood T cell repertoires in COVID-19 (TCRdb year 2020). Describing the broader study: The collaborator samples originated in the United States, Italy and Spain and spanned the acute and convalescent phases of COVID-19. The prospective study material was composed of cDNA or gDNA derived from T cells, B-cell-depleted T cells, or PBMCs. The dataset comprised deeply sampled blood TCRbeta repertoires from subjects exposed to, actively infected with, or recovered from COVID-19. The repertoires were released in a freely available public database intended as a resource for research on the immune response to SARS-CoV-2. The samples were drawn from the first 160 participants of the ongoing ImmuneRACE study and from over 950 subjects provided by 6 global collaborators. Nearly every sample came with metadata listing a de-identified subject ID, COVID-19 status, age in years and sex. Where available, HLA class I and class II types were taken from metadata supplied by the sample provider and were not determined by assay-based typing.

TCRbeta CDR3 regions were amplified from genomic DNA using the immunoSEQ Assay, a bias-controlled multiplex PCR. The authors' pipeline ran thus. The number of nucleated cells in each sample was estimated from the amplification of reference gene primers within the assay. To quantify the absolute abundance of each unique TCRbeta CDR3 rearrangement, sequence reads were collapsed and filtered. For each sample, productive Simpson clonality was calculated as the square root of Simpson's diversity index across productive rearrangements. Held by TCRdb, this immuneACCESS table contains in-frame sequences only and omits some clones. Under half of the omission traces to an unresolved V gene where checked; the cause of the rest is unknown. V, J and clone size were drawn from that table, and D and trimming were deduced from the DNA. This sample lists some 170,000 clones; 85% to 90% were detected once. Approximately 6.2% of the sample rests with the top ten.

Worth noting for this clone: Its antigen remains unidentified. It has no much larger one-base neighbor in the sample; base qualities were not kept.

Summary of the overall study and its limitations: The amount of clinical and demographic metadata varied by source and participant and was provided uncurated.

In the prospective study, participants were 18 to 89 years old, resided in about two dozen geographic areas of the United States, and were enrolled through a virtual design. To assign participants to cohorts, the prospective study relied on clinical history that participants themselves reported in a screening survey and a study questionnaire. ImmuneRACE Cohort 3 recovered participants were defined by two consecutive negative NP/OP PCR tests, healthcare professional clearance, or symptom resolution. In the prospective study, mobile phlebotomists collected whole blood, serum and a nasopharyngeal or oropharyngeal swab from each participant. Prospective study participants could optionally give additional blood draws and questionnaires over a roughly two-month period. Before DNA extraction, blood samples from the prospective study were shipped at room temperature or frozen. Per the germline V gene (reference sequence), MNHEY is the CDR1 and SMNVEV is the CDR2. The CDR3 sequence holds 13 residues, the cysteine and phenylalanine included. The kept DNA is CDR3 alone, 39 bases in frame from the first base. The junction carries 8 bases between V and J, which are trimmed by 2 bases and 6 bases respectively.

The origin of this receptor is a middle-aged man who had recovered from COVID-19. Sequenced material: PBMCs or T cells enriched from blood (not recorded which). In this chain, TRBV27 is recombined with TRBJ1-5; the D gene assignment is ambiguous. The DNA is TGTGCCAGCAGTTTAACGCGTCTTCAGCCCCAGCATTTT. It codes for CASSLTRLQPQHF.